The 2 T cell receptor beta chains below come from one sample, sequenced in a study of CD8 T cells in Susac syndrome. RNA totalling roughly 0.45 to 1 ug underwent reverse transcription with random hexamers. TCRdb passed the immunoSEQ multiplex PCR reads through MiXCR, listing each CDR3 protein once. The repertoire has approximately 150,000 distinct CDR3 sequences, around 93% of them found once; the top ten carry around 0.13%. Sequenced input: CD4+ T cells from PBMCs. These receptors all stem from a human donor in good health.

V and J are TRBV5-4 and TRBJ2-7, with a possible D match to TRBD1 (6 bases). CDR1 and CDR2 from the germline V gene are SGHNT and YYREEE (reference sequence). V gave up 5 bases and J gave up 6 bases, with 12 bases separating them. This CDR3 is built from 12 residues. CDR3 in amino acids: CASSVDSREQYF. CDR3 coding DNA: TGTGCCAGCAGTGTGGACAGCCGCGAGCAGTACTTC.

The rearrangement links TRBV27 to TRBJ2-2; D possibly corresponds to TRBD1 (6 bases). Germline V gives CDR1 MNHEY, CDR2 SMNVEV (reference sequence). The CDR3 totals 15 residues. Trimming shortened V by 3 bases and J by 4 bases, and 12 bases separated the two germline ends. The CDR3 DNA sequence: TGTGCCAGCAGTTTCGTTTGGGGGCCCACCGGGGAGCTGTTTTTT. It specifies CASSFVWGPTGELFF.